One sample yielded the 17 T cell receptor beta chains listed below, sequenced in a study of cytomegalovirus exposure and HLA in healthy donors. The PCR used 60 Vbeta and 13 Jbeta primers. The protocol was immunoSEQ multiplex PCR, while the TCRdb copy is restricted to in-frame clones and leaves out a portion. The sample shows around 74,000 clones, approximately 80% of them seen only once. What was sequenced was PBMCs. These receptors were collected from a man aged 40-50 years in good health and CMV-seronegative.

This chain uses TRBV4-1 with TRBJ1-4, with 7 bases matching TRBD1. The CDR3 runs to 15 residues. CDR1 is MGHRA and CDR2 is YSYEKL in the germline V gene. The V gene end was trimmed by 4 bases and the J gene end by 8 bases; junction bases not matched to a gene: 10. For the CDR3, the DNA is TGCGCCAGCAGCCGATTATCGTCCAGGGGGGAAAAACTGTTTTTT. This translates into CASSRLSSRGEKLFF.

V gene TRBV28 combines with J gene TRBJ2-1; no clear D. The CDR3 totals 12 residues. Germline V gene sequence: CDR1 MDHEN, CDR2 SYDVKM. Trimming pared 2 bases from V and 6 bases from J, leaving 5 bases between. CDR3 DNA: TGTGCCAGCAGTTTACGGAGCAATGAGCAGTTCTTC. As protein: CASSLRSNEQFF.

CDR3 sequence reads: CASSAEQGNTGELFF. DNA of the CDR3: TGTGCCAGCAGCGCTGAACAGGGTAATACCGGGGAGCTGTTTTTT. This chain uses TRBV9 with TRBJ2-2; possibly TRBD1 for D (6 bases). The CDR3 has 15 residues. The germline gives CDR1 SGDLS, CDR2 YYNGEE. Trimming took 3 bases from V and 5 from J, leaving 14 bases between them. The complete variable domain, with remaining parts taken from reference TRBV9 and TRBJ2-2, reads DSGVTQTPKHLITATGQRVTLRCSPRSGDLSVYWYQQSLDQGLQFLIQYYNGEERAKGNILERFSAQQFPDLHSELNLSSLELGDSALYFCASSAEQGNTGELFFGEGSRLTVL.

The chain links TRBV18 to TRBJ1-5; 7 positions agree with TRBD1. Germline-derived CDR1 and CDR2 are KGHSH and LQKENI. The CDR3 extends over 17 amino acids. V dropped 5 bases and J dropped 0; count of bases not matched to a gene: 10. CDR3 in amino acids: CASSKGQTLYSNQPQHF. The CDR3, as DNA: TGTGCCAGCTCAAAGGGACAGACACTTTATAGCAATCAGCCCCAGCATTTT.

CDR3 in DNA: TGTGCCAGTAGTAGGGGACAGTCCTATAATTCACCCCTCCACTTT. Encoded protein: CASSRGQSYNSPLHF. This chain uses TRBV19 with TRBJ1-6; 7 nucleotides align to TRBD1. CDR3 length equals 15 residues. V lost 4 bases, J lost 1 base, and 1 base stayed unmatched. Looked up from germline, CDR1 is LNHDA and CDR2 is SQIVND (reference sequence).

V is TRBV6-6 and J is TRBJ2-1; 11 nucleotides match TRBD2. V dropped 6 bases and J dropped 9; count of bases not matched to a gene: 4. Germline V CDR1 and CDR2: MNHNY, SVGAGI (reference sequence). The CDR3 covers 13 residues. Written as DNA, the CDR3 is TGTGCCAGCAGGCTAGCGGGGGGAGCTGAGCAGTTCTTC. Its translation is CASRLAGGAEQFF.

This clone was recorded a few times. V is TRBV6-1 and J is TRBJ2-7; D might be TRBD1 (5 bases). The CDR3 extends over 14 amino acids. Trimming removed 5 bases from V and 6 bases from J, with 17 bases in between. The germline V gene encodes CDR1 MNHNS and CDR2 SASEGT. The CDR3 DNA sequence: TGTGCCAGCAGTTTTGGGGCAGACTTATCCGAGCAGTACTTC. Its translation: CASSFGADLSEQYF.

This clone was observed a single time. The rearrangement links TRBV5-4 to TRBJ2-7, with TRBD1 matching 8 bases. The CDR3 contains 16 residues. V lost 0 bases, J lost 3 bases, and 8 bases stayed unmatched. The germline CDR1 and CDR2 sequences are SGHNT and YYREEE (reference sequence). CDR3 in DNA: TGTGCCAGCAGCTTGGCATCGGCAGGGGGCTTCTACGAGCAGTACTTC. This codes for CASSLASAGGFYEQYF.

This sequence joins TRBV28 and TRBJ2-5, with 8 bases identical to TRBD1. Germline V CDR1 and CDR2: MDHEN, SYDVKM. The CDR3 totals 17 residues. V shed 3 bases, J shed 5 bases, and the junction held 14 bases outside the gene matches. Here the CDR3 reads CASSFQRGQGAGETQYF. Written as DNA, the CDR3 is TGTGCCAGCAGTTTCCAACGGGGGCAGGGGGCAGGGGAGACCCAGTACTTC.

The chain combines TRBV4-1 with TRBJ1-2, with 8 bases lining up with TRBD1. The V gene end was trimmed by 4 bases and the J gene end by 3 bases; junction bases not matched to a gene: 1. Germline lookup yields CDR1 MGHRA and CDR2 YSYEKL. The CDR3 is 13 amino acids. The CDR3 here is CASSPGGDYGYTF. In DNA, the CDR3 is TGCGCCAGCAGCCCAGGGGGCGACTATGGCTACACCTTC.

This chain links TRBV2 with TRBJ1-2; D is perhaps TRBD1 (5 bases). CDR1 is SNHLY and CDR2 is FYNNEI in the germline V gene. V was pared by 7 bases and J by 5 bases, with 14 bases between. The CDR3 totals 13 residues. The CDR3 loop reads CASIEGAGYGYTF. CDR3 nucleotide sequence: TGTGCCAGCATCGAAGGGGCAGGGTATGGCTACACCTTC. Complete variable domain (other parts from reference TRBV2 and TRBJ1-2): EPEVTQTPSHQVTQMGQEVILRCVPISNHLYFYWYRQILGQKVEFLVSFYNNEISEKSEIFDDQFSVERPDGSNFTLKIRSTKLEDSAMYFCASIEGAGYGYTFGSGTRLTVV.

As for this clone: One end of the junction varies from germline; a read error may be responsible. The chain carries TRBV5-1 and TRBJ1-2, with TRBD1 identical over 7 bases. The CDR3 loop spans 15 amino acids. From germline, CDR1 is SGHRS and CDR2 YFSETQ. In nucleotides, the CDR3 is TGCGCCAGCAGCCTGACCACGGGACAGAATTATGGCTACCCCTTC. This sequence encodes CASSLTTGQNYGYPF.

The chain combines TRBV7-3 with TRBJ2-2; possible D gene TRBD1, 6 bases. With 6 bases removed from V and 8 bases from J, the gap between germline ends came to 22 bases. The CDR3 is 16 residues long. Per germline, CDR1 SGHTA and CDR2 FQGTGA. Written as DNA, the CDR3 is TGTGCCAGCAGTTATTCGGGAACGCAGGGGATTGGGGAGCTGTTTTTT. This codes for CASSYSGTQGIGELFF.

This rearrangement joins TRBV11-2 to TRBJ1-4; D gene ambiguous. Germline V gives CDR1 SGHAT, CDR2 FQNNGV. CDR3 size: 15 residues. Trimming left V 1 base short and J 8 bases short, with 14 bases between. The CDR3 DNA reads TGTGCCAGCAGCTTAGTTTTCCGGGAGGGAGAAAAACTGTTTTTT. Its translation: CASSLVFREGEKLFF.

V usage is TRBV6-1 and J usage is TRBJ1-5; D is possibly TRBD1 (6 bases). The CDR3 spans 15 residues. The V gene lost 1 base and the J gene lost 3 bases, with 10 bases spanning the gap. Germline assignment: CDR1 MNHNS and CDR2 SASEGT. CDR3 sequence: CASSEDRALNQPQHF. The DNA for the CDR3 is TGTGCCAGCAGTGAAGACAGGGCCCTCAATCAGCCCCAGCATTTT.

The rearrangement joins TRBV19 to TRBJ1-4; 9 nucleotides line up with TRBD1. This CDR3 has 13 residues. Trimming took 10 bases from V and 4 from J; bases not matched to a gene: 4. Germline V lookup: CDR1 LNHDA, CDR2 SQIVND (reference sequence). The CDR3 DNA follows: TGTGCCACCAGGGACAGGGATAATGAAAAACTGTTTTTT. This encodes CATRDRDNEKLFF.

The CDR3 is CAWTGPPAEAFF. The CDR3 DNA follows: TGTGCCTGGACAGGGCCGCCGGCTGAAGCTTTCTTT. The rearrangement links TRBV30 to TRBJ1-1; D may be TRBD1 (5 bases). Trimming took 4 bases from V and 6 from J, leaving 12 bases between them. The germline gives CDR1 GTSNPN, CDR2 SVGIG (reference sequence). This CDR3 spans 12 amino acids.